These 26 T cell receptor beta chains were sequenced from one sample in a study of radiotherapy plus CTLA-4 blockade in lung cancer (dated 2018 in TCRdb). The library was obtained by the immunoSEQ multiplex PCR assay. TCRdb took this table from immuneACCESS and kept in-frame rearrangements with V and J called. Such tables lack part of the clones; where checked against another copy, unresolved V genes explain under half of the gap, and the rest is unexplained. The sample has 100,000 or so clones on record, roughly 80% of them singletons. In total, the top ten clones hold around 25% of the sample. Source: peripheral blood, taken from a patient treated with radiotherapy plus ipilimumab. The receptors come from a human donor with non-small cell lung cancer that progressed on radiotherapy plus ipilimumab.

CDR3 sequence (DNA): TGTGCCAGCAGTTTAGACAGGGTGGGGAATGAGCAGTTCTTC. This translates into CASSLDRVGNEQFF. The rearrangement joins TRBV27 to TRBJ2-1, with 7 positions matching TRBD1. Germline lookup yields CDR1 MNHEY and CDR2 SMNVEV (reference sequence). CDR3 size: 14 residues. The V and J ends lost 2 bases and 7 bases, in that order; junction bases with no gene match: 5.

The chain couples TRBV28 to TRBJ1-1; 7 bases fit TRBD1. Trimming removed 5 bases from V and 2 bases from J; junction bases left unmatched: 11. CDR1 is MDHEN, CDR2 SYDVKM, per germline. CDR3 length: 16 amino acids. CDR3 region: CASSPRQGLGNTEAFF. DNA of the CDR3: TGTGCCAGCAGTCCACGACAGGGTCTCGGAAACACTGAAGCTTTCTTT.

This chain links TRBV5-1 with TRBJ1-5; D is unresolved. CDR1 and CDR2 (germline): SGHRS, YFSETQ. The CDR3 consists of 15 residues. V shed 0 bases and J shed 2 bases, with 9 bases lying between them. CDR3 nucleotides: TGCGCCAGCAGCTTGGGGGGTTTCGGCAATCAGCCCCAGCATTTT. Translating it yields CASSLGGFGNQPQHF.

This clone was recorded a few times. The V gene is TRBV11-2, the J gene TRBJ2-7; D is ambiguous. CDR3 length: 12 residues. In germline, CDR1 is SGHAT, CDR2 FQNNGV. The V and J ends lost 0 bases and 5 bases respectively, with 5 bases between them. CDR3 loop: CASSLDLNEQYV. DNA for the CDR3: TGTGCCAGCAGCTTAGATCTTAACGAGCAGTACGTC.

The chain employs TRBV27 and TRBJ2-3; 8 nucleotides align to TRBD2. Germline CDR1 and CDR2: MNHEY and SMNVEV (reference sequence). The CDR3 spans 14 residues. V trimming: 6 bases; J trimming: 14 bases; junction bases outside the gene matches: 16. The CDR3 DNA reads TGTGCCAGCAGAAAACTAGCGGCCCCAGATAACCCGTATTTT. Translating gives CASRKLAAPDNPYF.

This clone showed up just once. V is TRBV4-1 and J is TRBJ2-2; a possible D gene is TRBD2 (6 bases). The CDR3 covers 14 residues. The ends were cut back, 1 base at V and 8 bases at J, with 11 bases in the middle. Per germline, CDR1 MGHRA and CDR2 YSYEKL. The CDR3 protein is CASSQGRGTGELFF. The CDR3 nucleotides read TGCGCCAGCAGCCAAGGCCGGGGGACGGGGGAGCTGTTTTTT.

The gene calls are TRBV18 and TRBJ2-3, with D unresolved. CDR3 length equals 13 residues. Germline CDR1 is KGHSH and CDR2 is LQKENI. Trimming cost V 3 bases and J 6 bases, with 10 bases left between them. In DNA form, the CDR3 reads TGTGCCAGCTCACCGTCGGCCCCGGATACGCAGTATTTT. This translates into CASSPSAPDTQYF.

The rearrangement uses TRBV6-1 and TRBJ2-5, with D tentatively TRBD1 or TRBD2 (5 bases each). This CDR3 is built from 15 residues. The germline V gene has CDR1 MNHNS and CDR2 SASEGT. The V gene lost 3 bases and the J gene lost 6 bases, with 17 bases spanning the gap. This chain's CDR3 is CASSELGVFQKTQYF. The CDR3 nucleotides are TGTGCCAGCAGTGAGCTGGGGGTTTTTCAAAAGACCCAGTACTTC.

The chain recombines TRBV11-3 with TRBJ2-7; 8 bases fit TRBD1. V lost 0 bases, J lost 2 bases, and 0 bases stayed unmatched. CDR1 is SGHNT, CDR2 YENEEA, per germline. This CDR3 has 14 amino acids. In DNA form, the CDR3 reads TGTGCCAGCAGCTTAGAGGGACAGGCCTACGAGCAGTACTTC. It is translated as CASSLEGQAYEQYF.

Only one count was recorded for this clone. V gene TRBV10-3 combines with J gene TRBJ2-1; 7 positions match TRBD1. V gave up 6 bases and J gave up 5 bases; unmatched junction bases: 13. CDR1 and CDR2 from the germline V gene are ENHRY and SYGVKD. CDR3 length: 16 residues. CDR3 in amino acids: CAIRRADRVINNEQFF. In nucleotides, the CDR3 is TGTGCCATCAGGAGAGCTGACAGGGTGATAAACAATGAGCAGTTCTTC.

The V gene is TRBV7-9, the J gene TRBJ1-2; weak D call: TRBD1 (5 bases). CDR1 and CDR2 from the germline V gene are SEHNR and FQNEAQ (reference sequence). The CDR3 has 15 amino acids. The V gene lost 1 base and the J gene lost 6 bases, with 15 bases spanning the gap. The CDR3 is CASSLEWQGVNGYTF. CDR3 nucleotides: TGTGCCAGCAGCTTAGAGTGGCAGGGTGTTAATGGCTACACCTTC. Filled out from reference TRBV7-9 and TRBJ1-2, the complete variable domain reads DTGVSQNPRHKITKRGQNVTFRCDPISEHNRLYWYRQTLGQGPEFLTYFQNEAQLEKSRLLSDRFSAERPKGSFSTLEIQRTEQGDSAMYLCASSLEWQGVNGYTFGSGTRLTVV.

This clone was detected only a few times. This rearrangement joins TRBV28 to TRBJ1-2; TRBD1 matches 7 bases. CDR1 is MDHEN, CDR2 SYDVKM, per germline. This CDR3 has 13 residues. Trimming cost V 7 bases and J 8 bases; bases outside gene matches: 10. This CDR3 is CASNQQGRLGYTF. The CDR3 coding sequence is TGTGCCAGCAACCAACAGGGGCGGTTAGGCTACACCTTC.

The genes are TRBV11-2 and TRBJ1-2; D possibly corresponds to TRBD1 (5 bases). Trimming left V 6 bases short and J 1 base short, with 12 bases between. The CDR3 is 14 amino acids. The germline V gene encodes CDR1 SGHAT and CDR2 FQNNGV. Here the CDR3 DNA reads TGTGCCAGCAGGGGGCCAGGATATAACTATGGCTACACCTTC. This encodes CASRGPGYNYGYTF.

Here the CDR3 reads CATSRDNRVTDTQYF. Written as DNA, the CDR3 is TGTGCCACCAGCAGAGACAACAGGGTTACAGATACGCAGTATTTT. This chain joins TRBV15 and TRBJ2-3; perhaps TRBD1 as D (6 bases). The ends were cut back, 0 bases at V and 3 bases at J, with 10 bases in the middle. The CDR3 is made up of 15 amino acids. Germline loops: CDR1 LNHNV, CDR2 YYDKDF (reference sequence).

This clone was detected only once. The chain uses TRBV25-1 and TRBJ2-6, with D possibly being TRBD1 (5 bases). The V end was cut by 2 bases, the J end by 0 bases, with 14 bases between. CDR1 is MGHDK and CDR2 is SYGVNS in the germline V gene. This CDR3 is 18 amino acids long. The CDR3 region has the DNA TGTGCCAGCAGTGAAGGATACAGGTTTAGCTCTGGGGCCAACGTCCTGACTTTC. Translation: CASSEGYRFSSGANVLTF.

Concerning this clone itself: The germline gene is not matched at one end of the junction; a read error may be the cause. The chain couples TRBV19 to TRBJ2-4, with 10 positions matching TRBD2. Germline-derived CDR1 and CDR2 are LNHDA and SQIVND (reference sequence). The CDR3 contains 14 residues. The CDR3 reads CASSISTSGTRVGF. Here the CDR3 DNA reads TGTGCCAGTAGTATATCAACTAGCGGGACCCGAGTGGGCTTC.

This clone turned up a few times. The chain couples TRBV27 to TRBJ2-5; D not certain. Germline assignment: CDR1 MNHEY and CDR2 SMNVEV (reference sequence). The V gene lost 6 bases and the J gene lost 2 bases, with 10 bases spanning the gap. The CDR3 covers 13 residues. The CDR3 region is CASRGLGQETQYF. The CDR3 bases are TGTGCCAGCAGGGGCCTGGGGCAAGAGACCCAGTACTTC.

A word on this clone: Germline is not matched at one junction end, which may reflect a read error. The chain joins TRBV4-1 to TRBJ2-1; 8 bases align to TRBD2. Germline CDR1 is MGHRA and CDR2 is YSYEKL. This CDR3 contains 15 residues. The CDR3 here is CANSHQRELNNEQFF. In nucleotides, the CDR3 is TGCGCCAACAGCCACCAGCGGGAGCTTAACAATGAGCAGTTCTTC.

This clone appeared a single time. CDR3 in amino acids: CSVEPLALAGVVYNEQFF. Written as DNA, the CDR3 is TGCAGCGTTGAACCGTTGGCACTAGCGGGAGTTGTGTACAATGAGCAGTTCTTC. The chain joins TRBV29-1 to TRBJ2-1; 11 bases are shared with TRBD2. This CDR3 has 18 residues. The trim removed 2 bases at V and 4 bases at J, leaving 13 bases unmatched. CDR1 is SQVTM and CDR2 is ANQGSEA in the germline V gene.

The table lists this clone with a count of one. This sequence joins TRBV15 and TRBJ2-1, with 12 bases identical to TRBD2. With V trimmed by 6 bases and J by 5 bases, 2 bases remained unmatched. The CDR3 runs to 14 residues. Germline V lookup: CDR1 LNHNV, CDR2 YYDKDF (reference sequence). This CDR3 reads CATRGLAGNNEQFF. The CDR3 bases are TGTGCCACCAGAGGACTAGCGGGAAACAATGAGCAGTTCTTC.

The table lists this clone with a few counts. The chain couples TRBV20-1 to TRBJ2-7; the D is unclear. Germline CDR1 and CDR2: DFQATT and SNEGSKA (reference sequence). Trimming shortened V by 5 bases and J by 10 bases, and 15 bases separated the two germline ends. The CDR3 spans 11 residues. The chain's CDR3 is CSARSDQVQYV. The CDR3 bases are TGCAGTGCTCGGTCGGACCAGGTACAGTACGTC.

The chain recombines TRBV5-4 with TRBJ2-7; TRBD1 aligns across 9 bases. The CDR3 is 16 residues long. CDR1 is SGHNT and CDR2 is YYREEE in the germline V gene (reference sequence). The J segment lost 2 bases and the V segment lost 4 bases, leaving 10 bases of the junction unmatched. The CDR3 sequence: CASSPGLDRGAYEQYF. In DNA form, the CDR3 reads TGTGCCAGCAGCCCGGGGTTGGACAGGGGCGCCTACGAGCAGTACTTC.

The rearrangement joins TRBV7-9 to TRBJ1-2, with 8 bases aligning to TRBD1. There are 14 residues in the CDR3. Trimming removed 6 bases from V and 3 bases from J; junction bases left unmatched: 6. Germline CDR1 and CDR2: SEHNR and FQNEAQ (reference sequence). Written as DNA, the CDR3 is TGTGCCAGCAGTACCCAGGGGGCGGACTATGGCTACACCTTC. This codes for CASSTQGADYGYTF. The full variable domain, rest sourced from reference TRBV7-9 and TRBJ1-2, is DTGVSQNPRHKITKRGQNVTFRCDPISEHNRLYWYRQTLGQGPEFLTYFQNEAQLEKSRLLSDRFSAERPKGSFSTLEIQRTEQGDSAMYLCASSTQGADYGYTFGSGTRLTVV.

The CDR3, as DNA: TGTGCCATCAGTACGACGGGACAAGGGAACTATGGCTACACCTTC. This encodes CAISTTGQGNYGYTF. The V and J genes are TRBV10-3 and TRBJ1-2, with D possibly being TRBD1 (6 bases). The CDR3 extends over 15 amino acids. Germline CDR1 ENHRY, CDR2 SYGVKD. Deletions cut 5 bases from V and 2 bases from J, with 15 bases between.

CDR3 sequence reads: CASSVGLTPGNTEAFF. CDR3 coding DNA: TGCGCCAGCAGCGTGGGACTCACCCCTGGGAACACTGAAGCTTTCTTT. The chain links TRBV5-1 to TRBJ1-1; D is perhaps TRBD1 (5 bases). This CDR3 is 16 amino acids long. The V gene's germline CDR1 is SGHRS and CDR2 YFSETQ. V lost 4 bases and J lost 1, with 17 bases in between. Full variable domain (missing parts from reference TRBV5-1 and TRBJ1-1): KAGVTQTPRYLIKTRGQQVTLSCSPISGHRSVSWYQQTPGQGLQFLFEYFSETQRNKGNFPGRFSGRQFSNSRSEMNVSTLELGDSALYLCASSVGLTPGNTEAFFGQGTRLTVV.

The chain carries TRBV18 and TRBJ1-1; D not resolved. Trimming shortened V by 3 bases and J by 9 bases, and 11 bases separated the two germline ends. CDR1 is KGHSH and CDR2 is LQKENI in the germline V gene. The CDR3 sequence is 12 residues long. This CDR3 reads CASSPKEGKAFF. The DNA for the CDR3 is TGTGCCAGCTCACCGAAGGAGGGTAAAGCTTTCTTT.